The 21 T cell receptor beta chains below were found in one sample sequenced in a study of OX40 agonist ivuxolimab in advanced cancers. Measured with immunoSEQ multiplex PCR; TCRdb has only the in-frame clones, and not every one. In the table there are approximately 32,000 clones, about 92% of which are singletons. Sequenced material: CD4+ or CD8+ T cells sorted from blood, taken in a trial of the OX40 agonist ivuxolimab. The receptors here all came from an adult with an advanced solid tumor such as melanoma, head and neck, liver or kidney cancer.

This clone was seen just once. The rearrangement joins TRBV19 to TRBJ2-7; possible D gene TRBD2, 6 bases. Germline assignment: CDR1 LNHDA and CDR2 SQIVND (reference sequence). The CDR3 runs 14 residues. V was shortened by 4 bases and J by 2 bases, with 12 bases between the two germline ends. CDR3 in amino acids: CASSRGTGAYEQYF. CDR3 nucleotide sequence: TGTGCCAGTAGTAGAGGGACTGGCGCCTACGAGCAGTACTTC.

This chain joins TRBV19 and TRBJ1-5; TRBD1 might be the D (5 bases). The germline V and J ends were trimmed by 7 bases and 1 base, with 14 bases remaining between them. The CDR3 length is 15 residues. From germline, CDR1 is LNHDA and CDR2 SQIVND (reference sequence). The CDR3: CASTSGIVSNQPQHF. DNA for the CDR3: TGTGCCAGTACCTCAGGGATCGTAAGCAATCAGCCCCAGCATTTT.

The CDR3 region has the DNA TGTGCCAGCAGCTTATATCTCTTAGGAAACACCATATATTTT. Amino acids: CASSLYLLGNTIYF. The V gene is TRBV11-2, the J gene TRBJ1-3; D is unclear. V was clipped by 2 bases and J by 4 bases, with 9 bases between them. This CDR3 contains 14 residues. Germline assignment: CDR1 SGHAT and CDR2 FQNNGV.

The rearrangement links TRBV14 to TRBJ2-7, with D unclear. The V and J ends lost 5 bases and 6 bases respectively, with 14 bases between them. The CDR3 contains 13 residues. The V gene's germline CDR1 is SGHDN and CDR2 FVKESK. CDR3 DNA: TGTGCCAGCAGCGCGATCCCCTACGTCGAGCAGTACTTC. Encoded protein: CASSAIPYVEQYF.

In DNA form, the CDR3 reads TGTGCAGGGGGGGCAGGCTCCTACGAGCAGTACTTC. It codes for CAGGAGSYEQYF. This chain links TRBV10-3 with TRBJ2-7; weak D call: TRBD2 (7 bases). The CDR3 spans 12 residues. The V gene's germline CDR1 is ENHRY and CDR2 SYGVKD.

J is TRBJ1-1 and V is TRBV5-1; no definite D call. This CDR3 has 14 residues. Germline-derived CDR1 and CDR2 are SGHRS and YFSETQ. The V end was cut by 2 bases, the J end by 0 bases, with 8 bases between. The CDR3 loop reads CASSFGWMNTEAFF. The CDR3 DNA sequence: TGCGCCAGCAGCTTTGGGTGGATGAACACTGAAGCTTTCTTT.

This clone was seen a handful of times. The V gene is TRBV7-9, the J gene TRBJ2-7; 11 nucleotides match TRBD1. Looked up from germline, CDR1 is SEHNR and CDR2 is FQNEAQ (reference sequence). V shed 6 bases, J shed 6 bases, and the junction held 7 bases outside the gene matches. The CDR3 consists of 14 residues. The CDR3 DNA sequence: TGTGCCAGCAGAGCGGGACAGGGGGTGGGCGAGCAGTACTTC. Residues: CASRAGQGVGEQYF. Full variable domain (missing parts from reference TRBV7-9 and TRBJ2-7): DTGVSQNPRHKITKRGQNVTFRCDPISEHNRLYWYRQTLGQGPEFLTYFQNEAQLEKSRLLSDRFSAERPKGSFSTLEIQRTEQGDSAMYLCASRAGQGVGEQYFGPGTRLTVT.

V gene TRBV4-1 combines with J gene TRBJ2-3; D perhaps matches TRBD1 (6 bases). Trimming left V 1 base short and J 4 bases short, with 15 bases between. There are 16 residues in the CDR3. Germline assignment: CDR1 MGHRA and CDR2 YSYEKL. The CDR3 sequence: CASSQVQGFVADTQYF. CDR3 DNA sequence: TGCGCCAGCAGCCAAGTGCAGGGGTTTGTCGCAGATACGCAGTATTTT.

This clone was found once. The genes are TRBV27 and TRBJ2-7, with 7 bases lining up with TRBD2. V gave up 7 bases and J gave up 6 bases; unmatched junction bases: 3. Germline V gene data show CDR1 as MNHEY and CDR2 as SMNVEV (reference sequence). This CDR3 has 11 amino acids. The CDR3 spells CASMGGTEQYF. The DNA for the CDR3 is TGTGCCAGCATGGGGGGGACCGAGCAGTACTTC.

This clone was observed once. The CDR3 protein is CASSSGYGYNEQFF. CDR3 sequence (DNA): TGTGCCAGCAGCTCGGGGTATGGCTACAATGAGCAGTTCTTC. The J gene is TRBJ2-1, the V gene TRBV5-6, with a tentative D call TRBD2 (5 bases). V was clipped by 3 bases and J by 3 bases, with 10 bases between them. The CDR3 sequence is 14 residues long. Germline CDR1 reads SGHDT; CDR2 reads YYEEEE. The whole variable domain, remainder taken from reference TRBV5-6 and TRBJ2-1, is DAGVTQSPTHLIKTRGQQVTLRCSPKSGHDTVSWYQQALGQGPQFIFQYYEEEERQRGNFPDRFSGHQFPNYSSELNVNALLLGDSALYLCASSSGYGYNEQFFGPGTRLTVL.

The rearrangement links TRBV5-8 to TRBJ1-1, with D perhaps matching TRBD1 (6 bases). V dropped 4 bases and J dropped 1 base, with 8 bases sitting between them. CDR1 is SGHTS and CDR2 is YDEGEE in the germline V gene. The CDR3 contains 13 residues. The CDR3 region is CASSTTGNTEAFF. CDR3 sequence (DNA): TGTGCCAGCAGCACGACAGGGAACACTGAAGCTTTCTTT.

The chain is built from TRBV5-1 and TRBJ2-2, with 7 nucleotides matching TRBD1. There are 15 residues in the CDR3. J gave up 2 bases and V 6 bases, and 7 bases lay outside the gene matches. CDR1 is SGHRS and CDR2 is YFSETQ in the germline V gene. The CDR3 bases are TGCGCCAGCAAGAGTCGGGACAGTAACACCGGGGAGCTGTTTTTT. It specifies CASKSRDSNTGELFF.

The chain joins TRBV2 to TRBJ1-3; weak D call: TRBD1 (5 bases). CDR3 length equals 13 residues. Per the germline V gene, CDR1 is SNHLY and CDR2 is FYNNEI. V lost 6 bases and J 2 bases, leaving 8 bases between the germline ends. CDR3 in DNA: TGTGCCAGCAGGCGGGGGGCTGGAAACACCATATATTTT. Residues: CASRRGAGNTIYF.

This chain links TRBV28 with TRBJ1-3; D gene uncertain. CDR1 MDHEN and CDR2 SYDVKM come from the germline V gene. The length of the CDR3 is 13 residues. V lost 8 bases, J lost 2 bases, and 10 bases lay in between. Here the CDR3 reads CASGKVTGNTIYF. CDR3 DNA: TGTGCCAGCGGAAAAGTTACTGGAAACACCATATATTTT.

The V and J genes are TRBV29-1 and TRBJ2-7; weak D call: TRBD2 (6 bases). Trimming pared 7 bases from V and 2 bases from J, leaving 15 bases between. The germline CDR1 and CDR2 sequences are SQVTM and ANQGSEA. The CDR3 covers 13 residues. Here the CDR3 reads CSAGGTAAYEQYF. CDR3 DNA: TGCAGCGCTGGAGGGACGGCAGCCTACGAGCAGTACTTC.

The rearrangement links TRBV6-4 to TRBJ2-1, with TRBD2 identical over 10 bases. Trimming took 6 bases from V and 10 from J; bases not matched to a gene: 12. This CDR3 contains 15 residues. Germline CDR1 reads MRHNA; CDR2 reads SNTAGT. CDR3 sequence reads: CASSAGVAGGGEQFF. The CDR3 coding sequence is TGTGCCAGCAGCGCCGGGGTAGCGGGAGGTGGAGAGCAGTTCTTC.

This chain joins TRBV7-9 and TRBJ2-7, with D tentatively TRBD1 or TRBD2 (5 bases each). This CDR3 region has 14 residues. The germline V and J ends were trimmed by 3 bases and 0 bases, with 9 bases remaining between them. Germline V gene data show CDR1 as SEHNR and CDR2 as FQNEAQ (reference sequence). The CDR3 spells CASSLSGSSYEQYF. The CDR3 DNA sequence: TGTGCCAGCAGCTTGTCAGGGAGCTCCTACGAGCAGTACTTC.

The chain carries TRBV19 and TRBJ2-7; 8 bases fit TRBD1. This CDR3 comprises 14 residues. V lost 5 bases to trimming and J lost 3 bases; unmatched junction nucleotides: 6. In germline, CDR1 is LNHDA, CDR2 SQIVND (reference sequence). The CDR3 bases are TGTGCCAGTAGTCCTGGGACAGGTAGCTACGAGCAGTACTTC. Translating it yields CASSPGTGSYEQYF.

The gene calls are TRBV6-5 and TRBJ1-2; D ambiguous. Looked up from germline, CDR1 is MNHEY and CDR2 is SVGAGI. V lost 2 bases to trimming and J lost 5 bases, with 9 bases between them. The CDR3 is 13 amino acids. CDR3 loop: CASSYELSYGYTF. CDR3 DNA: TGTGCCAGCAGTTACGAGCTTTCGTATGGCTACACCTTC.

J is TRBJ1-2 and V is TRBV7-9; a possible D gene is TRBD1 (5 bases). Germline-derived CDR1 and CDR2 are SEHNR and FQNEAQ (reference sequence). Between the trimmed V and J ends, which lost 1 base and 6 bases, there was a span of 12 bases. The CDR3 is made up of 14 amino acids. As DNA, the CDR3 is TGTGCCAGCAGCTTAGGGACCGGGACGAATGGCTACACCTTC. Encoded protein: CASSLGTGTNGYTF.

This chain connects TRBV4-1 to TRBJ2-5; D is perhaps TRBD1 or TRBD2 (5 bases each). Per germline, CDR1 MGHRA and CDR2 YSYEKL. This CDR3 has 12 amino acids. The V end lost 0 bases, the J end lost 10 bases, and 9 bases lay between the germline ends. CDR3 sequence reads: CASSQEGVSQYF. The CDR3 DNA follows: TGCGCCAGCAGCCAAGAGGGGGTCAGCCAGTACTTC.